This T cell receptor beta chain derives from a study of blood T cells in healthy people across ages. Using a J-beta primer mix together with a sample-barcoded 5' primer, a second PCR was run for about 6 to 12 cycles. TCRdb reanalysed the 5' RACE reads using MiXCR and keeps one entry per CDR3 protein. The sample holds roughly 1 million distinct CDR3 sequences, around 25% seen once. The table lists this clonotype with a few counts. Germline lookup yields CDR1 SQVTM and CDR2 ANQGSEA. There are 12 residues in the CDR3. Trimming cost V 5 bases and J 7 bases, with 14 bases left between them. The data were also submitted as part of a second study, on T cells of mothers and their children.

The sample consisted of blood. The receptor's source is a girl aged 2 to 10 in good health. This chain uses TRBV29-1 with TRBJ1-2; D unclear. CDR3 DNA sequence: TGCAGCGTTCCGGGATCGCCCCGTGGCTACACCTTC. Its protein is CSVPGSPRGYTF.